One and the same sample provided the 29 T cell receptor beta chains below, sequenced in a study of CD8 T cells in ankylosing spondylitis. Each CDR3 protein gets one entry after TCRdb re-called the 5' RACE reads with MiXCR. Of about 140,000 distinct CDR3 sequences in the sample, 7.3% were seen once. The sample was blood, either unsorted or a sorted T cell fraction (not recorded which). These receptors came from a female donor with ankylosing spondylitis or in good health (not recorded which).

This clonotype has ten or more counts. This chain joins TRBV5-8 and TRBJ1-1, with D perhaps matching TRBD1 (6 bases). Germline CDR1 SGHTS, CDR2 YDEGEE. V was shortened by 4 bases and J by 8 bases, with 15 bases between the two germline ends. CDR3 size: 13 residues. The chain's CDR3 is CASSREQGREAFF. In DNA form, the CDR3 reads TGTGCCAGCAGCCGGGAACAGGGTAGGGAAGCTTTCTTT.

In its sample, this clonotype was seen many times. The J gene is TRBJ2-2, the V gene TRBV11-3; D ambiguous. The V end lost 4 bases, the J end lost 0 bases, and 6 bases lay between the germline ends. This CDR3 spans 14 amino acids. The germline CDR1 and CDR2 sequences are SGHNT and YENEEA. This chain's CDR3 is CASSSETNTGELFF. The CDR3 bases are TGTGCCAGCAGCTCGGAGACGAACACCGGGGAGCTGTTTTTT.

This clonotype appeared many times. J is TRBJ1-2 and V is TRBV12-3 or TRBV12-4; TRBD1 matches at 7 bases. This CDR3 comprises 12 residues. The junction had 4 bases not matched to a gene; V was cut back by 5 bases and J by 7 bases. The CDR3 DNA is TGTGCCAGCAGTCGGACAGGAGCTGGCTACACCTTC. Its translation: CASSRTGAGYTF.

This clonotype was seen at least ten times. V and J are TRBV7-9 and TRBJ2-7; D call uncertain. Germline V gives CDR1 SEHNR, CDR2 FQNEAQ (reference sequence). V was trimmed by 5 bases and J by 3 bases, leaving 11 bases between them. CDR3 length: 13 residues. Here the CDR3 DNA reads TGTGCCAGCAGCCCGCCGGTGGGCTACGAGCAGTACTTC. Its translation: CASSPPVGYEQYF.

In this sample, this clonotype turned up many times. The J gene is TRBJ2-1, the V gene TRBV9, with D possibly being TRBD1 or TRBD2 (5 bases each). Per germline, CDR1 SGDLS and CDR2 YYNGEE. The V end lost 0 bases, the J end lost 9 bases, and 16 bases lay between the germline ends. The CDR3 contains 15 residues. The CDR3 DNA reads TGTGCCAGCAGCGTAGCTACGGTAGGGGAGCTTGAGCAGTTCTTC. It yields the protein CASSVATVGELEQFF.

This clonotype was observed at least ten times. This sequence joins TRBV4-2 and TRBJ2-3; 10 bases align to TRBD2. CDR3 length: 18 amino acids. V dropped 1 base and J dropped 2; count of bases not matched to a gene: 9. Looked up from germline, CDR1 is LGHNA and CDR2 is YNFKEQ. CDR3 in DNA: TGTGCCAGCAGCCAAGCCGACGATAGCGGGGGGATCACAGATACGCAGTATTTT. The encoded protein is CASSQADDSGGITDTQYF.

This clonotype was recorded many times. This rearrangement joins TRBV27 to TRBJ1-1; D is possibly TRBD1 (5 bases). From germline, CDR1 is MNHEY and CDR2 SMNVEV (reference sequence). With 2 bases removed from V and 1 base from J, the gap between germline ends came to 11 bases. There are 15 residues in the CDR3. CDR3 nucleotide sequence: TGTGCCAGCAGTTTAAAACAGGCTTCGAACACTGAAGCTTTCTTT. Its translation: CASSLKQASNTEAFF.

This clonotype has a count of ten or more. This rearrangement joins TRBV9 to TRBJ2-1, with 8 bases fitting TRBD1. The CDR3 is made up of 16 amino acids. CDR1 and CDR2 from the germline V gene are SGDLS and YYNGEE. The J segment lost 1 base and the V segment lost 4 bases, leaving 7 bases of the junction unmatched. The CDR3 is CASSPGNRGSYNEQFF. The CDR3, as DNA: TGTGCCAGCAGCCCGGGGAACAGGGGGTCCTACAATGAGCAGTTCTTC.

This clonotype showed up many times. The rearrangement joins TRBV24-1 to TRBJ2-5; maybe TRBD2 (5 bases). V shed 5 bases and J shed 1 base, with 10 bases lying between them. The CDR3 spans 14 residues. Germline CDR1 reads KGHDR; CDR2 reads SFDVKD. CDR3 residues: CATSAGEPQETQYF. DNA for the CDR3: TGTGCCACCAGTGCCGGGGAACCCCAAGAGACCCAGTACTTC.

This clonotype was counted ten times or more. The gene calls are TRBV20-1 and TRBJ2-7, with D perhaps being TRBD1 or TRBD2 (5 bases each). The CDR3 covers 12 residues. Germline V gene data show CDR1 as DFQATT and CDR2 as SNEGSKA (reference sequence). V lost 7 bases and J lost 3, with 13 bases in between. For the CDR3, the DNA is TGCAGTGTAGCCGGGACGATCTACGAGCAGTACTTC. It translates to CSVAGTIYEQYF.

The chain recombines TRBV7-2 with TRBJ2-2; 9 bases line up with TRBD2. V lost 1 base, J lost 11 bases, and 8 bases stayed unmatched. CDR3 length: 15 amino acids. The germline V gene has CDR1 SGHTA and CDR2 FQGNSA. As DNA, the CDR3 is TGTGCCAGCAGCTTAGTGGCGGGGGGGCCTCGAGAGCTGTTTTTT. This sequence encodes CASSLVAGGPRELFF.

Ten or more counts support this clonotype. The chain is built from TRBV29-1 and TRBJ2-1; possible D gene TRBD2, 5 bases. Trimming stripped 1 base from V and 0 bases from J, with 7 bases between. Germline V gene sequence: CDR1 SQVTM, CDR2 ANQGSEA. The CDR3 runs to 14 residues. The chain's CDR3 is CSVEGGDSYNEQFF. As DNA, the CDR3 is TGCAGCGTTGAAGGGGGAGACTCCTACAATGAGCAGTTCTTC.

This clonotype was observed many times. CDR3 nucleotide sequence: TGTGCCACTCTTAAGACGGGGAGGGACGGAGATACGCAGTATTTT. This gives the protein CATLKTGRDGDTQYF. This chain connects TRBV2 to TRBJ2-3, with 7 bases that match TRBD2. Trimming removed 10 bases from V and 5 bases from J; junction bases left unmatched: 15. Germline CDR1 SNHLY, CDR2 FYNNEI. CDR3 length: 15 residues.

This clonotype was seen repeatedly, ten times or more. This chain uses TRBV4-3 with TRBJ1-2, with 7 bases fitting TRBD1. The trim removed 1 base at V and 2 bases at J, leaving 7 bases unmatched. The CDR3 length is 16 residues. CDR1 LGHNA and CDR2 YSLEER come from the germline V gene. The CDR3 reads CASSQGAQQGNYGYTF. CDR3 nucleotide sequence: TGCGCCAGCAGCCAAGGCGCACAACAGGGGAACTATGGCTACACCTTC.

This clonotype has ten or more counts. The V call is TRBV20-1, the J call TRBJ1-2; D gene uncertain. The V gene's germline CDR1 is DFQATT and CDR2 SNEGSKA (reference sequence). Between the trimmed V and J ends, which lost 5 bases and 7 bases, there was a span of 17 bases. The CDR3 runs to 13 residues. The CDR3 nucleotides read TGCAGTGCTGGCTCGGGCTCCCCAGGTGGCTACACCTTC. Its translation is CSAGSGSPGGYTF.

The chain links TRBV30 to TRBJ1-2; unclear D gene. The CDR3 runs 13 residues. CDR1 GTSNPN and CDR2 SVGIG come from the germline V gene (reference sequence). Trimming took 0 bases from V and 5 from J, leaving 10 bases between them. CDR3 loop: CAWSVRVEYGYTF. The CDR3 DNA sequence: TGTGCCTGGAGTGTACGGGTGGAATATGGCTACACCTTC.

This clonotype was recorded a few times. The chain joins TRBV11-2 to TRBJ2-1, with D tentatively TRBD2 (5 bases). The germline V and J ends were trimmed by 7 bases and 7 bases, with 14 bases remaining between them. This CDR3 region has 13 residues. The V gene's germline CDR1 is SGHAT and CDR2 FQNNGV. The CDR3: CASTRGSVNEQFF. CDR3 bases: TGTGCCAGCACCCGGGGTTCGGTGAATGAGCAGTTCTTC.

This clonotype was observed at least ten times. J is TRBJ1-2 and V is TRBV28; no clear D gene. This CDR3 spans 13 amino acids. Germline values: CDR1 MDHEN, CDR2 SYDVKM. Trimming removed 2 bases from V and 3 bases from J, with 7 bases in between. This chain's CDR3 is CASSLNGDYGYTF. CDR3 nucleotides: TGTGCCAGCAGTTTAAACGGGGACTATGGCTACACCTTC.

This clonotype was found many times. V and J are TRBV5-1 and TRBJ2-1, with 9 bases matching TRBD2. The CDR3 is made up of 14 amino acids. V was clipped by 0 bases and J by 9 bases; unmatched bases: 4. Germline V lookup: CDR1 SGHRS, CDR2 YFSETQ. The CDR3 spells CASSLDGTSTEQFF. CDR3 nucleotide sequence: TGCGCCAGCAGCTTGGATGGGACTAGCACTGAGCAGTTCTTC.

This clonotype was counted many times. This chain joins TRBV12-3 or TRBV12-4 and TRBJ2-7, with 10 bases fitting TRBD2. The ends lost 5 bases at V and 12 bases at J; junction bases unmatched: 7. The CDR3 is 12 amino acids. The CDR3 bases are TGTGCCAGCAGTACCCTACTAGCGGGGCTGTACTTC. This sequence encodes CASSTLLAGLYF.

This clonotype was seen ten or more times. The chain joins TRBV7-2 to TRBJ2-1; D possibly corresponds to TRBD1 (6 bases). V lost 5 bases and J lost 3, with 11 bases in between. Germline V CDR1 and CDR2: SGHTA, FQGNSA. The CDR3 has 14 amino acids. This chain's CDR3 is CASSVGHNYNEQFF. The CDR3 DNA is TGTGCCAGCAGCGTGGGACACAACTACAATGAGCAGTTCTTC.

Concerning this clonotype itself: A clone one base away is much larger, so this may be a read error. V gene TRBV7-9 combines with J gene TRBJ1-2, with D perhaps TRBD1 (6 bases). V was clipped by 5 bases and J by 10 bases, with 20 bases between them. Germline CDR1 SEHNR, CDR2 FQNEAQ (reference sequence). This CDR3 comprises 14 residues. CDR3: CASSPVEGGGSYTF. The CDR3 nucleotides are TGTGCCAGCAGCCCTGTCGAAGGAGGGGGTTCCTACACCTTC.

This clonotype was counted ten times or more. DNA of the CDR3: TGTGCCAGCACCAGACGGGGGGGGGCTCTCCCAGATACGCAGTATTTT. Encoded protein: CASTRRGGALPDTQYF. The chain is built from TRBV27 and TRBJ2-3; 8 bases fit TRBD2. The CDR3 covers 16 residues. CDR1 and CDR2 (germline): MNHEY, SMNVEV (reference sequence). With 7 bases clipped from V and 4 bases from J, the junction kept 13 bases outside the gene matches.

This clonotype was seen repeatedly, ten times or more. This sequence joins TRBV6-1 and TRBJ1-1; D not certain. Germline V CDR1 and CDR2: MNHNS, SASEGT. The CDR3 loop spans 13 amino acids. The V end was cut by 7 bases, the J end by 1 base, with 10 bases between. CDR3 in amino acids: CASKLNRNTEAFF. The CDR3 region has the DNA TGTGCCAGCAAATTAAACAGGAACACTGAAGCTTTCTTT.

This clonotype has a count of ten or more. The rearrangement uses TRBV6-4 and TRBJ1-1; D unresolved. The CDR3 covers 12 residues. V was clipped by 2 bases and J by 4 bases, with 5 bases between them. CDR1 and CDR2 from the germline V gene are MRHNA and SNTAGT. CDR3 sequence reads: CASSDRATEAFF. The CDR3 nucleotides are TGTGCCAGCAGTGACAGGGCCACTGAAGCTTTCTTT.

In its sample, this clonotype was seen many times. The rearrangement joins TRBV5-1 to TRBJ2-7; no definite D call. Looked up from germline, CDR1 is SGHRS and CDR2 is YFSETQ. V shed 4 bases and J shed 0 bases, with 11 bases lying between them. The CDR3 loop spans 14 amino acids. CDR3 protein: CASSPRGSSYEQYF. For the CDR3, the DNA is TGCGCCAGCAGCCCCCGCGGTAGCTCCTACGAGCAGTACTTC.

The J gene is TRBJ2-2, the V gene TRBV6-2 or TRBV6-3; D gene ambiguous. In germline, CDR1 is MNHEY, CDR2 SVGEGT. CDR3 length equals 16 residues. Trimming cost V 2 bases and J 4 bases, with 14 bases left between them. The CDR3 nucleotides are TGTGCCAGCAGTTACAGTAGTGGACGCCTCACCGGGGAGCTGTTTTTT. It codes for CASSYSSGRLTGELFF.

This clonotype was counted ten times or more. The CDR3 DNA reads as TGTGCCAGCTCACCCCGGCTTGGTGAGCAGTTCTTC. Translating it yields CASSPRLGEQFF. The chain recombines TRBV18 with TRBJ2-1, with unresolved D. Looked up from germline, CDR1 is KGHSH and CDR2 is LQKENI. This CDR3 is 12 amino acids long. Deletions cut 3 bases from V and 9 bases from J, with 9 bases between.

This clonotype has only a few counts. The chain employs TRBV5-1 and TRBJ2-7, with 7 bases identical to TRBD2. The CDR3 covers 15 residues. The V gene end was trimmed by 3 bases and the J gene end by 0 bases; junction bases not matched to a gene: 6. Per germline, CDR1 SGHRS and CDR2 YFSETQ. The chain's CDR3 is CASSWAGDRSYEQYF. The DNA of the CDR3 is TGCGCCAGCAGCTGGGCGGGGGACCGCTCCTACGAGCAGTACTTC.